The 24 T cell receptor beta chains presented below share a single source sample, sequenced in a study of CD8+CD57+ T cells in acquired aplastic anemia. Profiles of TCR beta VDJ and CDR3 were generated from a genomic DNA template. TCRdb recomputed calls from the reads with MiXCR, one row per CDR3 protein. Among hundreds of thousands of distinct CDR3 sequences listed, approximately 33% were seen once. The authors sequenced patients whose flow cytometry had shown CD8+CD57+ cell expansion. Sequenced sample: sorted CD4+, CD8+, or CD8+CD57+ T cells (not recorded which) from PBMCs. The source is a human donor with aplastic anemia.

In this sample, this clonotype turned up a few times. The genes are TRBV29-1 and TRBJ2-7; 7 nucleotides match TRBD1. The germline V gene encodes CDR1 SQVTM and CDR2 ANQGSEA. V lost 7 bases and J lost 0; bases outside the gene matches: 6. The CDR3 loop spans 13 amino acids. The CDR3 sequence is CSARQGSSYEQYF. The CDR3 nucleotides are TGCAGCGCAAGACAGGGTAGCTCCTACGAGCAGTACTTC.

Regarding this clonotype: A much larger clonotype is one base distant, so this may be a read error. The chain joins TRBV12-3 or TRBV12-4 to TRBJ1-2, with 11 bases matching TRBD1. The CDR3 spans 14 residues. CDR3 DNA sequence: TGTCCCAGCGCGGACAGGGGGCGAGGCTATGGCTACACCTTC. This gives the protein CPSADRGRGYGYTF.

The chain couples TRBV24-1 to TRBJ2-1; 7 nucleotides align to TRBD1. This CDR3 has 16 amino acids. Germline CDR1 is KGHDR and CDR2 is SFDVKD. Trimming took 3 bases from V and 4 from J; bases not matched to a gene: 8. CDR3 in amino acids: CATSDPPGTVYNEQFF. CDR3 DNA sequence: TGTGCCACCAGTGATCCGCCCGGGACAGTTTACAATGAGCAGTTCTTC.

The chain carries TRBV7-3 and TRBJ2-2, with TRBD1 matching over 7 bases. Germline CDR1 and CDR2: SGHTA and FQGTGA. The CDR3 has 15 amino acids. V was pared by 4 bases and J by 6 bases, with 8 bases of the junction left unmatched. The CDR3 DNA reads TGTGCCAGCAGCTATGACAGGGTCGGGTCCGGGGAGCTGTTTTTT. This gives the protein CASSYDRVGSGELFF.

This clonotype showed up many times. The chain has TRBV19 and TRBJ2-6; 10 bases line up with TRBD1. Germline CDR1 reads LNHDA; CDR2 reads SQIVND (reference sequence). The V gene end was trimmed by 5 bases and the J gene end by 2 bases; junction bases not matched to a gene: 6. This CDR3 is built from 17 residues. The CDR3 region has the DNA TGTGCCAGTAGTCCTGACAGGGGGCGTCCTGGGGCCAACGTCCTGACTTTC. Its translation is CASSPDRGRPGANVLTF.

This clonotype came up once. This could be a read error, since a much larger clone is one nucleotide away. The chain employs TRBV20-1 and TRBJ2-7; D remains ambiguous. The CDR3 runs 14 residues. V gave up 0 bases and J gave up 0 bases, with 9 bases separating them. Germline V lookup: CDR1 DFQATT, CDR2 SNEGSKA (reference sequence). CDR3 sequence reads: CSARDPENSYEQYF. The CDR3, as DNA: TGCAGTGCTAGAGATCCGGAGAACTCCTACGAGCAGTACTTC.

The V and J genes are TRBV4-3 and TRBJ1-1; D gene ambiguous. Trimming took 2 bases from V and 5 from J, leaving 12 bases between them. The CDR3 contains 14 residues. The V gene's germline CDR1 is LGHNA and CDR2 YSLEER. CDR3 sequence: CASSQLARGTEAFF. The CDR3, as DNA: TGCGCCAGCAGCCAATTGGCCCGCGGTACTGAAGCTTTCTTT.

This chain connects TRBV15 to TRBJ2-5; weak D call: TRBD2 (6 bases). V was clipped by 4 bases and J by 5 bases, with 11 bases between them. The CDR3 loop spans 13 amino acids. Germline CDR1 reads LNHNV; CDR2 reads YYDKDF (reference sequence). The CDR3 is CATSNPSGETQYF. CDR3 nucleotide sequence: TGTGCCACCAGCAACCCGAGCGGGGAGACCCAGTACTTC.

This clonotype was observed a few times. The chain combines TRBV2 with TRBJ2-1, with 11 bases identical to TRBD2. J gave up 8 bases and V 5 bases, and 11 bases lay outside the gene matches. Germline V CDR1 and CDR2: SNHLY, FYNNEI. The CDR3 runs to 16 residues. CDR3 nucleotides: TGTGCCAGCAGTTTAGTGGTAGCGGGAGGGCCGTATGAGCAGTTCTTC. This gives the protein CASSLVVAGGPYEQFF.

This clonotype was counted a few times. The gene calls are TRBV25-1 and TRBJ2-2; maybe TRBD1 (5 bases). Germline values: CDR1 MGHDK, CDR2 SYGVNS. The length of the CDR3 is 14 residues. The germline V and J ends were trimmed by 8 bases and 4 bases, with 14 bases remaining between them. The CDR3 loop reads CASDRQYGTGELFF. In nucleotides, the CDR3 is TGTGCCAGCGATCGACAGTACGGCACCGGGGAGCTGTTTTTT.

The chain links TRBV20-1 to TRBJ2-3; 8 positions match TRBD2. Germline V gives CDR1 DFQATT, CDR2 SNEGSKA (reference sequence). CDR3 length: 14 residues. The CDR3 sequence: CGACSGANTDTQYF. CDR3 DNA sequence: TGCGGAGCTTGTAGCGGGGCCAACACAGATACGCAGTATTTT.

In its sample, this clonotype was seen many times. The DNA of the CDR3 is TGTGCCACCAGTGCCGACAGGAACACTGAAGCTTTCTTT. Translated, it gives CATSADRNTEAFF. V gene TRBV24-1 combines with J gene TRBJ1-1, with D perhaps TRBD1 (5 bases). The CDR3 runs to 13 residues. Per germline, CDR1 KGHDR and CDR2 SFDVKD. The V end lost 5 bases, the J end lost 1 base, and 7 bases lay between the germline ends.

Notes on this clonotype: This clone may be a read error of a much larger clone one base away. This chain uses TRBV20-1 with TRBJ2-7, with a weak D call TRBD2 (7 bases). CDR3 length: 13 residues. The V end was cut by 7 bases, the J end by 4 bases, with 17 bases between. Germline CDR1 DFQATT, CDR2 SNEGSKA (reference sequence). The CDR3 reads CSVYRGGGYEQYF. In DNA, the CDR3 is TGCAGTGTCTACCGGGGAGGGGGTTACGAGCAGTACTTC.

This clonotype has at least ten counts. V gene TRBV7-2 combines with J gene TRBJ2-7; D uncertain. Trimming removed 5 bases from V and 4 bases from J, with 9 bases in between. The CDR3 contains 12 residues. Germline V lookup: CDR1 SGHTA, CDR2 FQGNSA. CDR3 in amino acids: CASSRVLYEQYF. The CDR3, as DNA: TGTGCCAGCAGCCGGGTTCTTTACGAGCAGTACTTC.

This clonotype has ten or more counts. This sequence joins TRBV10-3 and TRBJ1-2; no reliable D call. Between the trimmed V and J ends, which lost 3 bases and 0 bases, there was a span of 8 bases. The V gene's germline CDR1 is ENHRY and CDR2 SYGVKD. The CDR3 is 14 amino acids. The CDR3 DNA follows: TGTGCCATCAGTGACCTAACAGCTAACTATGGCTACACCTTC. It encodes CAISDLTANYGYTF.

This clonotype has at least ten counts. The chain joins TRBV29-1 to TRBJ2-3, with D perhaps assigned TRBD1 or TRBD2 (5 bases each). Trimming removed 7 bases from V and 3 bases from J, with 11 bases in between. The CDR3 length is 12 residues. From germline, CDR1 is SQVTM and CDR2 ANQGSEA. CDR3 in amino acids: CSAVRGTDTQYF. CDR3 DNA: TGCAGCGCCGTGAGGGGTACAGATACGCAGTATTTT.

This clonotype was recorded at least ten times. The V and J genes are TRBV9 and TRBJ1-5, with D uncertain. CDR1 and CDR2 from the germline V gene are SGDLS and YYNGEE. Between the trimmed V and J ends, which lost 4 bases and 4 bases, there was a span of 9 bases. This CDR3 comprises 13 residues. As DNA, the CDR3 is TGTGCCAGCAGCAGAGTTGAGAATCAGCCCCAGCATTTT. Residues: CASSRVENQPQHF.

This clonotype was counted only a few times. The chain carries TRBV6-5 and TRBJ1-3; TRBD1 might be the D (5 bases). This CDR3 comprises 17 residues. V gave up 0 bases and J gave up 4 bases, with 16 bases separating them. Germline values: CDR1 MNHEY, CDR2 SVGAGI. In DNA form, the CDR3 reads TGTGCCAGCAGTTACTCCCAGAGGGACGCCGGGGGAAACACCATATATTTT. This encodes CASSYSQRDAGGNTIYF.

There are many counts of this clonotype. The chain carries TRBV19 and TRBJ1-5, with D perhaps TRBD1 (5 bases). The CDR3 has 15 residues. The V end lost 1 base, the J end lost 4 bases, and 11 bases lay between the germline ends. CDR1 and CDR2 from the germline V gene are LNHDA and SQIVND (reference sequence). CDR3 nucleotide sequence: TGTGCCAGTAGTATAGCTCGGAGGGGAAATCAGCCCCAGCATTTT. Residues: CASSIARRGNQPQHF.

This clonotype has a count of ten or more. The chain joins TRBV12-3 or TRBV12-4 to TRBJ2-3; D is perhaps TRBD2 (6 bases). Trimming cost V 4 bases and J 2 bases, with 13 bases left between them. The CDR3 has 15 amino acids. The CDR3 loop reads CASSWWRGNTDTQYF. As DNA, the CDR3 is TGTGCCAGCAGTTGGTGGCGGGGCAACACAGATACGCAGTATTTT.

Details on this clonotype: Just one base apart from a much larger clone, this may be a read error. The V and J genes are TRBV20-1 and TRBJ2-3, with D tentatively TRBD1 (5 bases). V shed 3 bases and J shed 4 bases, with 17 bases lying between them. This CDR3 is 15 amino acids long. CDR1 is DFQATT, CDR2 SNEGSKA, per germline (reference sequence). The CDR3 reads CSASGPGAKSDTQYF. DNA for the CDR3: TGCAGTGCTAGTGGCCCTGGGGCCAAGTCAGATACGCAGTATTTT.

This clonotype was seen ten or more times. CDR3 nucleotide sequence: TGCAGCGTTGAAGATTTGGGGGGCACTGAAGCTTTCTTT. It encodes CSVEDLGGTEAFF. The V and J genes are TRBV29-1 and TRBJ1-1; tentatively, D is TRBD1 (5 bases). This CDR3 is built from 13 residues. V lost 0 bases and J lost 4, with 9 bases in between. Germline V CDR1 and CDR2: SQVTM, ANQGSEA. The whole variable domain, remainder taken from reference TRBV29-1 and TRBJ1-1, is SAVISQKPSRDICQRGTSLTIQCQVDSQVTMMFWYRQQPGQSLTLIATANQGSEATYESGFVIDKFPISRPNLTFSTLTVSNMSPEDSSIYLCSVEDLGGTEAFFGQGTRLTVV.

In its sample, this clonotype was seen a few times. The rearrangement joins TRBV19 to TRBJ2-2; unclear D gene. Between the trimmed V and J ends, which lost 2 bases and 5 bases, there was a span of 21 bases. The CDR3 has 18 amino acids. Germline V lookup: CDR1 LNHDA, CDR2 SQIVND (reference sequence). In nucleotides, the CDR3 is TGTGCCAGTAGTATACCCGGCCTCGATTACGGAACGACCGGGGAGCTGTTTTTT. It translates to CASSIPGLDYGTTGELFF. The complete variable domain, with remaining parts taken from reference TRBV19 and TRBJ2-2, reads DGGITQSPKYLFRKEGQNVTLSCEQNLNHDAMYWYRQDPGQGLRLIYYSQIVNDFQKGDIAEGYSVSREKKESFPLTVTSAQKNPTAFYLCASSIPGLDYGTTGELFFGEGSRLTVL.

This clonotype was seen ten or more times. CDR3 sequence (DNA): TGCAGCGCCCTAGCCCCGACCGGGGCCAACGTCCTGACTTTC. Its translation: CSALAPTGANVLTF. V gene TRBV29-1 combines with J gene TRBJ2-6, with D possibly being TRBD2 (5 bases). V shed 7 bases and J shed 4 bases, with 14 bases lying between them. The CDR3 runs 14 residues. Germline V gene lookup returns CDR1 SQVTM and CDR2 ANQGSEA.